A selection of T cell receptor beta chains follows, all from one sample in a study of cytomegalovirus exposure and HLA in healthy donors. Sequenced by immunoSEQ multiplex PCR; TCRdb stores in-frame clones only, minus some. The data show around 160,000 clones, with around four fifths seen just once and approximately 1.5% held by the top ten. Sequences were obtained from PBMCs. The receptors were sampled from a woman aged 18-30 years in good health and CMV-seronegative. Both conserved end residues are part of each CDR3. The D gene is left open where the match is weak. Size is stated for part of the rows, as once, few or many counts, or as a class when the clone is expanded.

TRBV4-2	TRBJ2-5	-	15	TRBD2	TGTGCCAGCAGCCAAGGGCGGGGGGACCAAGAGACCCAGTACTTC	CASSQGRGDQETQYF
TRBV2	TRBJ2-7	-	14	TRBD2	TGTGCCAGCAGGGCCGGACTAGCAAGTAACGAGCAGTACTTC	CASRAGLASNEQYF
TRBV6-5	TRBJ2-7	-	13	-	TGTGCCGTCGGGCGGGGAAGGTCCTACGAGCAGTACTTC	CAVGRGRSYEQYF
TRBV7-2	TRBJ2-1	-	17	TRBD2	TGTGCCAGCAGCTTAGGGACTAGCGGGGGGGAATACAATGAGCAGTTCTTC	CASSLGTSGGEYNEQFF
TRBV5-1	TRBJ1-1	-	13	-	TGCGCCAGCAGGGCCGCTGAGGGCACTGAAGCTTTCTTT	CASRAAEGTEAFF
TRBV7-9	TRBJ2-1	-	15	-	TGTGCCAGCAGTTCTATAGACCGACAGGCCAATGAGCAGTTCTTC	CASSSIDRQANEQFF
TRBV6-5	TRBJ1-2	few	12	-	TGTGCCAGCAGTCAGACAGGCCCGAGCTACACCTTC	CASSQTGPSYTF
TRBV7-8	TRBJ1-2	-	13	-	TGTGCCAGCAGCACCGACCGGGACTATGGCTACACCTTC	CASSTDRDYGYTF
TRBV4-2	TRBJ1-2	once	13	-	TGTGCCAGCAGCCAAGAGAGGGTGCAAGGCTACACCTTC	CASSQERVQGYTF
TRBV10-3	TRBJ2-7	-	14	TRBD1	TGTGCCATCAGTGATAACAGGGGATTGGGGGAGCAGTACTTC	CAISDNRGLGEQYF
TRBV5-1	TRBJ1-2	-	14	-	TGCGCCAGCAGCTTATCCGGGGTCTTGTATGGCTACACCTTC	CASSLSGVLYGYTF
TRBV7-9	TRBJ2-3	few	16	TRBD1	TGTGCCAGCAGCTTAGTCAGGGGGATGGACACAGATACGCAGTATTTT	CASSLVRGMDTDTQYF
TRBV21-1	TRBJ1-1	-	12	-	TGTGCCAGCAGCGCGACAGGACGTAAAGCTTTCTTT	CASSATGRKAFF
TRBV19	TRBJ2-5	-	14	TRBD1	TGTGCCACCCGGGACAGGGGACGACAAGAGACCCAGTACTTC	CATRDRGRQETQYF
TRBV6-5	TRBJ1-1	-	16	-	TGTGCCAGCAGTTACGCCATTTGGGAGGGACCCACTGAAGCTTTCTTT	CASSYAIWEGPTEAFF
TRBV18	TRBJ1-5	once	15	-	TGTGCCAGCTCACCAGGGCTATCAGGGGTACAGCCCCAGCATTTT	CASSPGLSGVQPQHF
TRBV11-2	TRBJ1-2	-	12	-	TGTGCCAGCAGCTTAGGAGTCGGGGGGGCCTTCTTC	CASSLGVGGAFF
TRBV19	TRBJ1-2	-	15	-	TGTGCCAGTAGTATCTACTCTGGGGCGCGGCATGGCTACACCTTC	CASSIYSGARHGYTF
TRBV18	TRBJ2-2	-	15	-	TGTGTCAGCTCCTACCGGGACACAAACACCGGGGAGCTGTTTTTT	CVSSYRDTNTGELFF
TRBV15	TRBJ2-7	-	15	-	TGTGCCACCAGCCCGACCCAAGGGGGCTCCTACGAGCAGTACTTC	CATSPTQGGSYEQYF